The T cell receptor beta chain described here comes from a study of cytomegalovirus exposure and HLA in healthy donors. On this clone: Its antigen is unidentified. Other DNA sequences in the same sample also yield this CDR3.

The PCR employed 60 Vbeta primers together with 13 Jbeta primers. The data were produced by immunoSEQ multiplex PCR, yet TCRdb's version contains in-frame clones alone and is incomplete. Here the sample spans 110,000 or so clones, roughly 79% being singletons. Study results and limitations: Likely technical artifact: a cluster of highly shared sequence variants. Within an earlier analysis, most TCR beta V segments proved productive either about 87% or about 30% of the time. Published work reported that the classifier diagnosed cytomegalovirus status with high specificity and sensitivity. When analyzed later, a missense DCLRE1C variant was found to be linked to TCR beta V- and J-gene trimming.

The sequence derives from a woman between 35 and 50 years old in good health and CMV-seronegative. Sequencing input: PBMCs.

This CDR3 is CASSSGQGWGYTF. Here the CDR3 DNA reads TGTGCCAGCAGTTCTGGACAGGGTTGGGGCTACACCTTC. The V gene is TRBV28, the J gene TRBJ1-2, with TRBD1 matching 8 bases. The CDR3 runs 13 residues. With 4 bases clipped from V and 8 bases from J, the junction kept 6 bases outside the gene matches. Germline V gene data show CDR1 as MDHEN and CDR2 as SYDVKM.